This T cell receptor beta chain was recovered during a study of cytotoxic CD8 clonotypes in ibrutinib-treated CLL. Regarding the study as a whole: With treatment, public clonotypes, which were uncommon, either contracted or remained stable. The times at which samples were taken varied between sustained-remission and progressing patients.

The intended depth for sequencing was 1 in 200,000 to 1 in 1 million T cells. TCRdb's table, derived via immunoSEQ multiplex PCR, lists solely in-frame clones and lacks some. Among approximately 70,000 clones listed, approximately 80% were seen once. With respect to this clone: The antigen remains unidentified.

With 5 bases removed from V and 3 bases from J, the gap between germline ends came to 9 bases. Per germline, CDR1 SSHAT and CDR2 FNYEAQ (reference sequence). The CDR3 has 13 amino acids. The receptor was isolated from a human donor with chronic lymphocytic leukemia. Sequencing was performed on PBMCs, taken at disease progression, from a patient treated with ibrutinib. V gene TRBV7-7 combines with J gene TRBJ2-3; D unresolved. In nucleotides, the CDR3 is TGTGCCAGCAGCGGGGAACTAACAGATACGCAGTATTTT. Amino acid sequence: CASSGELTDTQYF.